This TCR beta chain originates from a study of tumor and adjacent non-tumor tissue in lung cancer. Study in general: The cohort had approximately 12 adenocarcinoma, a couple of squamous cell and 1 small cell patients.

On this clonotype itself: The antigen remains undetermined. No conserved phenylalanine or tryptophan is present at the end of the CDR3, so a read error is the likely explanation.

No cell sorting was done before RNA was extracted from the tissue. This non-tumor lung sample came from over 3 cm beyond the tumor edge. Donors were chemotherapy-naive, newly diagnosed lung cancer surgical patients in China, August–late 2014. The library came from three nested PCR rounds adapted from ARM-PCR protocols. In TCRdb, the multiplex PCR reads were re-called with MiXCR into one record per CDR3 protein. The sample has 35,000 to 55,000 distinct CDR3 sequences; roughly two thirds are singletons. Overall study findings and caveats: Normal lung showed higher cumulative top 100 clone frequency than tumor.

The source of this sequence is a woman aged 40 to 55 with non-small cell lung cancer. The material sequenced was distant non-tumor lung tissue.

This CDR3 is CASSSDRPRGTEAFS. CDR3 DNA: TGTGCCAGCAGTTCGGACAGGCCTCGGGGGACTGAAGCTTTCTCT. The chain has TRBV28 and TRBJ1-1; 7 nucleotides match TRBD1. This CDR3 is 15 amino acids long. Germline loops: CDR1 MDHEN, CDR2 SYDVKM. Trimming removed 4 bases from V and 5 bases from J; junction bases left unmatched: 10.